What follows are 5 T cell receptor beta chains derived from one specimen sequenced in a study of blood T cell repertoires in COVID-19. Sequencing was performed with immunoSEQ multiplex PCR; in TCRdb, only in-frame clones are kept and a portion is missing. The sample contains 370,000 or so clones, approximately 87% of which appear only once. The specimen sequenced was PBMCs or T cells enriched from blood (not recorded which). These receptors all come from a man aged 30-40 years who had recovered from COVID-19.

This clone was seen only a few times. The V gene is TRBV11-3, the J gene TRBJ2-7, with D maybe TRBD2 (5 bases). V was trimmed by 5 bases and J by 2 bases, leaving 13 bases between them. The germline V gene has CDR1 SGHNT and CDR2 YENEEA. The CDR3 sequence is 14 residues long. The CDR3 DNA follows: TGTGCCAGCAGCCCCGGAGGCGGTACCTACGAGCAGTACTTC. Protein: CASSPGGGTYEQYF.

The chain combines TRBV12-5 with TRBJ1-5, with 7 positions matching TRBD1. The CDR3 is made up of 15 amino acids. Per the germline V gene, CDR1 is LGHNT and CDR2 is FRNRAP. Germline trimming cut 2 bases from V and 7 bases from J; bases unmatched to any gene: 8. The CDR3 protein is CASGLPRQGGQPQHF. The CDR3 nucleotides read TGTGCTAGTGGTTTGCCGCGACAGGGAGGCCAGCCCCAGCATTTT. Using reference TRBV12-5 and TRBJ1-5 for the parts outside the CDR3, the full variable domain is DARVTQTPRHKVTEMGQEVTMRCQPILGHNTVFWYRQTMMQGLELLAYFRNRAPLDDSGMPKDRFSAEMPDATLATLKIQPSEPRDSAVYFCASGLPRQGGQPQHFGDGTRLSIL.

This sequence joins TRBV6-2 or TRBV6-3 and TRBJ1-2, with D perhaps TRBD1 (6 bases). The CDR3 has 16 amino acids. The V end lost 5 bases, the J end lost 5 bases, and 21 bases lay between the germline ends. Germline CDR1 MNHEY, CDR2 SVGEGT. Written as DNA, the CDR3 is TGTGCCAGCAGTCCCTTCAGCCTGACAGGAGATTATGGCTACACCTTC. This codes for CASSPFSLTGDYGYTF.

This clone was detected only once. The rearrangement links TRBV9 to TRBJ2-6, with 8 bases matching TRBD1. CDR3 length: 17 residues. Germline-derived CDR1 and CDR2 are SGDLS and YYNGEE. V dropped 3 bases and J dropped 2; count of bases not matched to a gene: 7. CDR3 in DNA: TGTGCCAGCAGCGGGACAGGGTTTCACCCTGGGGCCAACGTCCTGACTTTC. Protein sequence: CASSGTGFHPGANVLTF.

The chain couples TRBV7-2 to TRBJ2-7; D perhaps matches TRBD2 (5 bases). This CDR3 contains 13 residues. CDR1 is SGHTA and CDR2 is FQGNSA in the germline V gene. The ends were cut back, 1 base at V and 6 bases at J, with 10 bases in the middle. CDR3 coding DNA: TGTGCCAGCAGCTTAGGCATGGAGGCCGAGCAGTACTTC. Amino acid sequence: CASSLGMEAEQYF. The entire variable domain, with the rest obtained from reference TRBV7-2 and TRBJ2-7, is as follows: GAGVSQSPSNKVTEKGKDVELRCDPISGHTALYWYRQSLGQGLEFLIYFQGNSAPDKSGLPSDRFSAERTGGSVSTLTIQRTQQEDSAVYLCASSLGMEAEQYFGPGTRLTVT.